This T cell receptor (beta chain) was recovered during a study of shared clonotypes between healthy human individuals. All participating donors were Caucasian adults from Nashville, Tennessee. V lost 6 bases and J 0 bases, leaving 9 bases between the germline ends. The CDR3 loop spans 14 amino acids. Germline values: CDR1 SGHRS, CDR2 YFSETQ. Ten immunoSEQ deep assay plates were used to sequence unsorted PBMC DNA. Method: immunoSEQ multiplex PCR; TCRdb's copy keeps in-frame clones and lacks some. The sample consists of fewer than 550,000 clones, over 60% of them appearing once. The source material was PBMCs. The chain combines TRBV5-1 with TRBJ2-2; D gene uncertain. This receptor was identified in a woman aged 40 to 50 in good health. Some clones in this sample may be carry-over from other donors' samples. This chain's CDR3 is CASTVDPNTGELFF. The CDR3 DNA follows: TGCGCCAGCACGGTCGACCCGAACACCGGGGAGCTGTTTTTT.